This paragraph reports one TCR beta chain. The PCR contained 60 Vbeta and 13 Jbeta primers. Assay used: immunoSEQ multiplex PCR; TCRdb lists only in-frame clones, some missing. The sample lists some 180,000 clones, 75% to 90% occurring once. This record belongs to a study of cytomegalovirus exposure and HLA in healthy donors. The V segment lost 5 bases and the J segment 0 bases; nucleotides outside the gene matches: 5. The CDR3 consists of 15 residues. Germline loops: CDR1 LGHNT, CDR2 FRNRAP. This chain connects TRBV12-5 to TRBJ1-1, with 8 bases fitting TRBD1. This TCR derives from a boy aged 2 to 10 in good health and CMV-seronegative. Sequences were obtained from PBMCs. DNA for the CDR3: TGTGCTAGTGGTAAGGGACAGGCCGTGAACACTGAAGCTTTCTTT. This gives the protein CASGKGQAVNTEAFF.